This TCR beta chain was captured by sequencing in a study of T cell repertoires in cytomegalovirus infection. Trimming took off 3 bases at V and 3 bases at J, with 22 bases between the two ends. Germline V gene lookup returns CDR1 SGHDT and CDR2 YYEEEE. This CDR3 region has 18 residues. TCRdb itself ran the reads through MiXCR, one entry per CDR3 protein. The data show some 680,000 distinct CDR3 sequences, roughly 35% seen once. The rearrangement joins TRBV5-6 to TRBJ2-4; possibly TRBD1 for D (5 bases). Sequencing was carried out using PBMCs. The source of this sequence is a human donor in good health (CMV status not recorded). Some clones in this sample may be carry-over from other donors' samples. The DNA of the CDR3 is TGTGCCAGCAGCTCCCGTGCTAGGGGTAGACCCTTCAAAAACATTCAGTACTTC. It is translated as CASSSRARGRPFKNIQYF.